This entry features one T cell receptor (beta chain) sequence. This clonotype showed up just a few times. Its binding antigen is unknown. Within one base of it there is no much larger clone, and no base qualities were kept. CDR1 and CDR2, looked up from the germline V gene, are MNHEY and SVGAGI. Trimming takes 0 bases from V and 4 bases from J, and the germline ends sit 4 bases apart. The CDR3 starts with the cysteine, ends with the phenylalanine, and has 13 residues. Only the CDR3 part of the read is kept: 39 bases, read in frame from the first base. The listed sequencing device is Illumina MiSeq. TCRdb reprocessing: public reads trimmed at Q25 with fastp, clones called with MiXCR, in-frame beta chains kept. When rows share a CDR3 protein, they turn into one entry using the most common DNA and genes. In this sample the table shows about 14,000 distinct CDR3 sequences, approximately 20% of which occur a single time. The ten largest clones capture around 14% of the sample.

This sample is drawn from a study of liver allograft versus peripheral blood T cells (dated by TCRdb to the early 2020s). In the study overall: T cell receptor repertoires present within transplanted livers were compared with repertoires in the peripheral blood of liver transplant recipients. General conclusions and limits of the study: T cell receptor repertoires inside liver allografts were reported to differ from those detected in peripheral blood.

The TCR was taken from a human patient who had a liver transplant. Because of the transplant, the T cells may be the graft donor's rather than the patient's own. In this chain, TRBV6-5 is recombined with TRBJ1-3; the D gene is unclear. The DNA sequence reads TGTGCCAGCAGTTACTCGAGGGGAAACACCATATATTTT. Translation gives CASSYSRGNTIYF.